This T cell receptor beta chain was identified during a study of cytomegalovirus exposure and HLA in healthy donors. The PCR ran on 60 Vbeta and 13 Jbeta primers. The method was immunoSEQ multiplex PCR; TCRdb's version includes in-frame clones alone and lacks a portion of them. The data show approximately 120,000 clones, with 74% seen just once and 2% to 2.5% held by the top ten. This clone appeared a few times. The CDR3 covers 16 residues. The germline gives CDR1 GTSNPN, CDR2 SVGIG (reference sequence). Trimming stripped 3 bases from V and 5 bases from J, with 20 bases between. The chain couples TRBV30 to TRBJ1-5; tentative D call: TRBD1 (6 bases). The source material was PBMCs. This receptor was taken from a human donor in good health. CDR3 loop: CAWSSLGGTRDQPQHF. The CDR3, as DNA: TGTGCCTGGAGCTCCCTGGGGGGGACAAGGGATCAGCCCCAGCATTTT.